These T cell receptor beta chains were read from a single sample in a study of blood T cells in healthy people across ages. TCRdb independently ran MiXCR on the 5' RACE reads; one entry per CDR3 protein. The top ten hold approximately 15% of the sample, which has some 900,000 distinct CDR3 sequences, 29% seen once. The sequencing input was blood. The origin of the receptors is an elderly woman in good health. Each CDR3 is given with its conserved first and last residue. A D gene is named only where the DNA matches it firmly. The size entry is marked missing in some rows and otherwise reads once, few, many or a size class.

v_gene	abundance	d_gene	j_gene	CDR3aa	CDR3nt
TRBV3-1	many	-	TRBJ2-1	CASSQDWGRRGNEQFF	TGTGCCAGCAGCCAAGATTGGGGGAGGCGGGGCAATGAGCAGTTCTTC
TRBV7-9	-	TRBD1	TRBJ1-4	CASSWDSSNEKLFF	TGTGCCAGCAGCTGGGACAGCAGTAATGAAAAACTGTTTTTT
TRBV20-1	-	-	TRBJ1-2	CSAPRGANGYTF	TGCAGTGCCCCACGGGGGGCGAATGGCTACACCTTC
TRBV12-3/TRBV12-4	few	-	TRBJ1-2	CASSSNGAVTNYGYTF	TGTGCCAGCAGTTCCAATGGGGCGGTGACTAACTATGGCTACACCTTC
TRBV7-6	-	TRBD1	TRBJ1-2	CASSLAGTGVGYTF	TGTGCCAGCAGCTTAGCCGGGACAGGGGTAGGCTACACCTTC
TRBV7-8	-	TRBD2	TRBJ2-2	CASSRKTSGNTGERFF	TGTGCCAGCAGCAGGAAGACTAGCGGGAACACCGGGGAGCGGTTTTTT
TRBV19	-	-	TRBJ2-1	CASSRVPGNGQFF	TGTGCCAGTAGTAGGGTCCCGGGCAATGGGCAGTTCTTC
TRBV6-1	-	-	TRBJ2-7	CASSETIEQYF	TGTGCCAGCAGTGAAACTATCGAGCAGTACTTC
TRBV7-2	-	-	TRBJ1-1	CTSSLEGTPLNTEAFF	TGTACCAGCAGCCTGGAAGGGACACCATTGAACACTGAAGCTTTCTTT
TRBV28	once	-	TRBJ2-1	CASSTTSGLGSYNEKFF	TGTGCCAGCAGCACCACTTCGGGGTTAGGATCCTACAATGAGAAGTTCTTC
TRBV6-5	many	TRBD1	TRBJ1-2	CASSYSTGSGYTF	TGTGCCAGCAGTTACTCGACAGGGTCTGGCTACACCTTC
TRBV6-2/TRBV6-3	few	TRBD1	TRBJ1-2	CASSDRGQDYGYTF	TGTGCCAGCAGTGACAGGGGGCAGGACTATGGCTACACCTTC
TRBV4-2	once	-	TRBJ2-1	CASAGDYDEQFF	TGTGCCAGCGCAGGGGACTACGATGAGCAGTTCTTC
TRBV7-2	many	TRBD1	TRBJ2-1	CASSTRTGIDEQFF	TGTGCCAGCAGCACCCGGACAGGGATCGATGAGCAGTTCTTC
TRBV4-3	-	-	TRBJ2-7	CASSHDVGLSYNGQYF	TGCGCCAGCAGCCACGACGTCGGTCTGTCCTACAATGGGCAGTACTTC
TRBV20-1	many	-	TRBJ1-6	CSARRGSSYNSPLHF	TGCAGTGCTCGAAGAGGGAGCTCCTATAATTCACCCCTCCACTTT
TRBV7-2	-	TRBD1	TRBJ1-1	CASTTGTENTEAFF	TGTGCCAGCACCACCGGGACAGAGAACACTGAAGCTTTCTTT
TRBV6-1	once	-	TRBJ2-4	CASSPRVIGGETKNIQYF	TGTGCCAGCAGTCCCCGGGTGATTGGGGGCGAGACCAAAAACATTCAGTACTTC
TRBV12-3/TRBV12-4	-	-	TRBJ1-2	CASSLWRAEGYTF	TGTGCCAGCAGTTTGTGGAGGGCCGAAGGCTACACCTTC
TRBV25-1	once	-	TRBJ2-7	CASSESSSYEQYF	TGTGCCAGCAGTGAATCGAGCTCCTACGAGCAGTACTTC
TRBV6-2/TRBV6-3	-	-	TRBJ2-1	CASAKGYNEQFF	TGTGCCAGCGCGAAGGGTTACAATGAGCAGTTCTTC
TRBV29-1	-	-	TRBJ2-7	CSVEGPTYEQYF	TGCAGCGTTGAAGGTCCAACCTACGAGCAGTACTTC
TRBV18	many	-	TRBJ2-7	CASSPGTPPRYEQYF	TGTGCCAGCTCGCCAGGGACACCACCGCGCTACGAGCAGTACTTC
TRBV20-1	few	-	TRBJ1-3	CSASTGDLTGNTIYF	TGCAGTGCCTCGACAGGTGATCTTACTGGAAACACCATATATTTT
TRBV28	-	-	TRBJ2-1	CASEGPRMFF	TGTGCCAGTGAGGGGCCGCGAATGTTCTTC
TRBV30	few	-	TRBJ2-3	CAWSVGGSTDTQYF	TGTGCCTGGAGTGTCGGAGGTAGCACAGATACGCAGTATTTT
TRBV6-5	-	-	TRBJ1-1	CASSYSGGEAFF	TGTGCCAGCAGTTACTCAGGAGGAGAAGCTTTCTTT
TRBV20-1	many	TRBD2	TRBJ2-4	CSATLAGIAKNIQYF	TGCAGTGCAACACTAGCGGGGATAGCCAAAAACATTCAGTACTTC
TRBV12-3/TRBV12-4	-	-	TRBJ2-3	CASSFGRVSPDMQYF	TGTGCCAGCAGTTTCGGGAGAGTGAGTCCAGATATGCAGTATTTT
TRBV6-2/TRBV6-3	many	-	TRBJ2-1	CATLPSTSYNEQFF	TGTGCCACCCTGCCCTCGACGTCCTACAATGAGCAGTTCTTC
TRBV20-1	few	TRBD1	TRBJ1-5	CSALGTGDQPQHF	TGCAGTGCTCTCGGGACAGGGGATCAGCCCCAGCATTTT
TRBV30	few	-	TRBJ2-3	CAWSMGGGTDTQYF	TGTGCCTGGAGTATGGGCGGGGGCACAGATACGCAGTATTTT